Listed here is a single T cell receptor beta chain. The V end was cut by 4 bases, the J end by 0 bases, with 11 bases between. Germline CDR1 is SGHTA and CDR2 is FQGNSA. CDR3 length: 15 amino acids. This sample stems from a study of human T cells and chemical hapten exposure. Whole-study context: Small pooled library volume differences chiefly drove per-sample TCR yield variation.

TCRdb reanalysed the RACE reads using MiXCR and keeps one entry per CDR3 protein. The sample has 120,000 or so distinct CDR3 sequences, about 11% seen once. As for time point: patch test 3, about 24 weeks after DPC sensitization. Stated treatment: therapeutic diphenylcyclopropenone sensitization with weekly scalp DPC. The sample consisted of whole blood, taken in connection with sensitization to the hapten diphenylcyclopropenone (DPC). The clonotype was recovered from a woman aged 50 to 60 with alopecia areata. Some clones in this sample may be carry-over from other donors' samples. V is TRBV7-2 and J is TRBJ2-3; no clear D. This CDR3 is CASSSDISSTDTQYF. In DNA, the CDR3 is TGTGCCAGCAGCTCCGACATCTCTAGCACAGATACGCAGTATTTT.